This T cell receptor beta chain is drawn from a study of blood T cell repertoires in COVID-19. As for the study in general: Nucleic acid was either cDNA or gDNA, and it came from T cells, B-cell-depleted T cells, or PBMCs.

In its sample, this clone was seen once. The junction differs from germline at one of its ends, possibly a read error. The CDR3 totals 10 residues. Germline CDR1 is SQVTM and CDR2 is ANQGSEA. The repertoire was sequenced with immunoSEQ multiplex PCR; TCRdb's copy has only in-frame clones and lacks some. The sample comprises fewer than 100,000 clones, 90% of which are singletons, and under 0.8% rests with the top ten. The TCR sequence derives from a woman older than 75 with acute or convalescent COVID-19. The chain carries TRBV29-1 and TRBJ1-2, with D possibly being TRBD1 (5 bases). The sample was peripheral blood. Here the CDR3 DNA reads TGCAGCGTTGACTCAGGGCCCGGTTCCTTC. This codes for CSVDSGPGSF. Combining the CDR3 with reference TRBV29-1 and TRBJ1-2 gives the whole variable domain SAVISQKPSRDICQRGTSLTIQCQVDSQVTMMFWYRQQPGQSLTLIATANQGSEATYESGFVIDKFPISRPNLTFSTLTVSNMSPEDSSIYLCSVDSGPGSFGSGTRLTVV.